A single sample gave rise to the 4 T cell receptor beta chains below, sequenced in a study of OX40 agonist ivuxolimab in advanced cancers. The protocol was immunoSEQ multiplex PCR, while the TCRdb copy is restricted to in-frame clones and leaves out a portion. This sample has around 55,000 clones, with 89% found just once. The sequencing here drew on CD4+ or CD8+ T cells sorted from blood, taken in a trial of the OX40 agonist ivuxolimab. The receptors were sampled from an adult with an advanced solid tumor such as melanoma, head and neck, liver or kidney cancer.

The count of this clone is one. The chain combines TRBV6-6 with TRBJ2-7; 7 positions match TRBD1. V lost 3 bases to trimming and J lost 7 bases; unmatched junction nucleotides: 3. The CDR3 runs 12 residues. Germline assignment: CDR1 MNHNY and CDR2 SVGAGI (reference sequence). CDR3 in amino acids: CASSYETGEQYF. The CDR3 region has the DNA TGTGCCAGCAGTTATGAGACAGGGGAGCAGTACTTC.

The chain uses TRBV6-5 and TRBJ1-1, with TRBD1 as a possible D gene (5 bases). Germline-derived CDR1 and CDR2 are MNHEY and SVGAGI. V was trimmed by 6 bases and J by 3 bases, leaving 11 bases between them. The CDR3 has 13 amino acids. CDR3 loop: CASSLLTDTEAFF. The CDR3, as DNA: TGTGCCAGCAGCCTCCTGACAGACACTGAAGCTTTCTTT.

This chain links TRBV4-1 with TRBJ2-1, with TRBD2 as a possible D gene (6 bases). The germline gives CDR1 MGHRA, CDR2 YSYEKL. Deletions cut 0 bases from V and 3 bases from J, with 12 bases between. This CDR3 has 16 residues. This CDR3 reads CASSQESGSYYNEQFF. The CDR3 coding sequence is TGCGCCAGCAGCCAAGAGAGCGGGTCCTACTACAATGAGCAGTTCTTC.

The chain joins TRBV4-2 to TRBJ1-2, with D unresolved. This CDR3 spans 14 amino acids. The V and J ends lost 0 bases and 2 bases respectively, with 7 bases between them. CDR1 is LGHNA and CDR2 is YNFKEQ in the germline V gene. The CDR3 nucleotides read TGTGCCAGCAGCCAAGACGTGGGCAACTATGGCTACACCTTC. Its translation: CASSQDVGNYGYTF.